Presented here are 17 T cell receptor delta chains from one specimen sequenced in a study of γδ T cells in repeated Plasmodium falciparum infection. Gammadelta T cells were flow-sorted from PBMC into Vgamma9/Vdelta2+ and Vdelta2-negative populations for bulk analysis. TCRdb called clones anew from the multiplex PCR reads with CATT. The sample lists around 52,000 delta-chain clones; roughly 1.8% were seen once. The sample was gamma-delta T cells from blood. These receptors were taken from a pool of human donors (malaria-infected and uninfected, not separated).

Concerning this clone itself: The amino acid sequence in TCRdb belongs to a much larger clone and departs from this DNA's translation at residue 17, likely a sequencing read error; the sequence shown is translated from the DNA. The CDR3 DNA reads as TGTGCTCTTGGGGAACTATTTTCTAAGGATCGGATGGGGGATCCGCCTTGCACCGATAAACTCATCTTT. Translated, it gives CALGELFSKDRMGDPPCTDKLIF. The chain links TRDV1 to TRDJ1; 8 bases map to TRDD3. No J gene is reported in TCRdb; it was inferred here by comparing the DNA with germline. This CDR3 has 23 residues. Looked up from germline, CDR1 is TSWWSYY and CDR2 is QGS. J was trimmed by 1 base and V by 0 bases; bases with no gene match: 25.

This clone is labeled as medium-sized (0.01 to 0.1%). Other DNA sequences within the sample encode an identical CDR3. The rearrangement joins TRDV3 to TRDJ1; D may be TRDD3 (10 bases). Germline V gives CDR1 TVYSNPD, CDR2 GDNSRS (reference sequence). The CDR3 runs 22 residues. V was cut by 3 bases and J by 0 bases, with 38 bases left in between. The DNA for the CDR3 is TGTGCCTTGGGATCCTTCCTACACTTTTGGGGTGGGGGATACCCGAACACCGATAAACTCATCTTT. Amino acid sequence: CALGSFLHFWGGGYPNTDKLIF.

This clone was recorded many times. The protein given by TCRdb reflects a much larger clone and differs at residue 14 from this DNA's translation, likely from a read error; the protein shown is the DNA's translation. Other DNA sequences in this sample translate to the same CDR3. The genes are TRDV1 and TRDJ1; D is perhaps TRDD2 (8 bases). The CDR3 length is 18 residues. CDR1 and CDR2 from the germline V gene are TSWWSYY and QGS. The V end was cut by 4 bases, the J end by 11 bases, with 32 bases between. Here the CDR3 reads CALGGLPTFNLGVCGLIF. The CDR3 DNA follows: TGTGCTCTTGGGGGACTTCCTACATTCAATCTGGGGGTTTGTGGCCTCATCTTT.

This clone was recorded many times. The protein TCRdb gives is from a much larger clone and does not agree with this DNA's translation at residue 12, likely a read error; the protein shown here comes from the DNA. This chain uses TRDV1 with TRDJ1; 7 bases are shared with TRDD3. The J gene was not available in TCRdb and was assigned here by matching the DNA to germline segments. The V gene end was trimmed by 2 bases and the J gene end by 1 base; junction bases not matched to a gene: 16. The CDR3 totals 19 residues. The V gene's germline CDR1 is TSWWSYY and CDR2 QGS. DNA of the CDR3: TGTGCTCTTGGGGAATTCGGCATTTTCTGGGGGGTCTTCACCGATAAACTCATCTTT. Its translation: CALGEFGIFWGVFTDKLIF.

This clone occurred many times. This may stem from a read error, because a much larger clone lies one nucleotide away. This chain uses TRDV1 with TRDJ1, with 10 bases aligning to TRDD3. The length of the CDR3 is 21 residues. Germline V gene data show CDR1 as TSWWSYY and CDR2 as QGS. V gave up 2 bases and J gave up 0 bases; unmatched junction bases: 18. CDR3 loop: CALGEMDTGGYAVRYTDKLIF. CDR3 sequence (DNA): TGTGCTCTTGGGGAAATGGACACCGGGGGATACGCAGTAAGGTACACCGATAAACTCATCTTT.

This clone was found a few times. The translation of this DNA and the TCRdb protein of a much larger clone differ at residue 11, probably owing to a read error; the protein shown here is translated from the DNA. The rearrangement links TRDV1 to TRDJ1; the match to TRDD3 covers 10 bases. Germline-derived CDR1 and CDR2 are TSWWSYY and QGS. The CDR3 covers 21 residues. CDR3 residues: CAIGELDHTVTGGYGTDKLIF. The CDR3 DNA reads as TGTGCTATTGGGGAACTAGATCATACTGTTACCGGGGGATACGGCACCGATAAACTCATCTTT.

This clone has at least ten counts. This may be a read error, as it is one base from a much larger clone. The chain couples TRAV38-2/DV8 to TRDJ1; 10 bases are a match to TRDD3. The J gene comes from matching the DNA to germline here; TCRdb lacks it. Germline values: CDR1 TSESDYY, CDR2 QEAYKQQN. V shed 1 base, J shed 0 bases, and the junction held 18 bases outside the gene matches. This CDR3 comprises 21 residues. CDR3 protein: CAYRSSGVCTGGSANTDKLIF. The CDR3 DNA follows: TGTGCTTATAGGAGCTCCGGGGTGTGTACTGGGGGATCCGCCAACACCGATAAACTCATCTTT.

This clone occurred a few times. TCRdb records a much larger clone's protein for this DNA, with a difference at residue 5 that likely arises from a read error; the protein given is the translation of the DNA. The rearrangement uses TRDV1 and TRDJ1, with 7 bases aligning to TRDD3. From germline, CDR1 is TSWWSYY and CDR2 QGS. The CDR3 is 22 amino acids. The chain's CDR3 is CALWDDRIPCTGDGGRTDKLIF. The CDR3 nucleotides read TGTGCTCTTTGGGATGACCGCATACCCTGTACTGGGGATGGGGGGCGTACCGATAAACTCATCTTT.

This clone has more than one count but fewer than ten. Only one base separates this from a far larger clonotype, so it likely reflects a read error. The sample has other DNA sequences that encode this CDR3 too. V gene TRDV1 combines with J gene TRDJ1; TRDD3 might be the D (5 bases). The CDR3 spans 21 residues. Germline V gene lookup returns CDR1 TSWWSYY and CDR2 QGS. The CDR3 loop is CALGEATFRGVWRGQSDKLIF. In DNA form, the CDR3 reads TGTGCTCTCGGGGAAGCTACGTTTAGAGGGGTTTGGAGGGGCCAAAGCGATAAACTCATCTTT.

In its sample, this clone is medium-sized. Distinct nucleotide sequences in the sample also encode this CDR3. V and J are TRDV1 and TRDJ1, with 8 bases lining up with TRDD3. CDR1 and CDR2 (germline): TSWWSYY, QGS. The CDR3 consists of 21 residues. The V segment lost 5 bases and the J segment 3 bases; nucleotides outside the gene matches: 26. The CDR3 loop is CALGKLGYLERGDIVPDKLIF. The DNA of the CDR3 is TGTGCTCTTGGGAAGCTTGGATATTTAGAGAGGGGGGATATTGTGCCCGATAAACTCATCTTT.

This clone was counted a few times. The TCRdb protein, from a much larger clone, departs from this DNA's translation at residue 9, likely by read error; the protein shown derives from the DNA. This rearrangement joins TRDV1 to TRDJ1; 11 bases are shared with TRDD3. No J segment appears in TCRdb, so it was assigned here by matching the sequence to germline. The germline CDR1 and CDR2 sequences are TSWWSYY and QGS. This CDR3 has 22 residues. The trim removed 3 bases at V and 4 bases at J, leaving 25 bases unmatched. CDR3 nucleotide sequence: TGTGCTCTTGGGGACCATACTTATCCCTTGTACTGGGGGATAGCGCTACACGATAAACTCATCTTT. Translated: CALGDHTYPLYWGIALHDKLIF.

Ten or more counts support this clone. TCRdb's listed protein matches a much larger clone and diverges from this DNA's translation at residue 13, likely through a read error; the protein shown comes from the DNA. The V call is TRDV2, the J call TRDJ1; D might be TRDD3 (5 bases). Germline CDR1 and CDR2: GEAIGNYY and EKD. The CDR3 contains 22 residues. The V end was cut by 0 bases, the J end by 0 bases, with 31 bases between. The CDR3 region is CACDTDEGSQSTRGAYTDKLIF. The DNA of the CDR3 is TGTGCCTGTGACACCGACGAAGGAAGTCAGAGTACTAGGGGGGCCTACACCGATAAACTCATCTTT.

For this clone: The TCRdb protein comes from a much larger clone and disagrees with this DNA's translation at residue 6, likely due to a read error; the protein given here is derived from the DNA. J is TRDJ1 and V is TRDV1, with TRDD3 matching 10 bases. Assignment of the J gene here rests on matching the DNA to germline, because TCRdb gives none. The germline CDR1 and CDR2 sequences are TSWWSYY and QGS. The CDR3 consists of 28 residues. V shed 1 base, J shed 0 bases, and the junction held 38 bases outside the gene matches. The CDR3, as DNA: TGTGCTCTTGGGGAACCTGCCCGAAAAGGGCTTGGGGGATACCCCCTCGATTCCGGTACCCTTTACACCGATAAACTCATCTTT. Amino acids: CALGEPARKGLGGYPLDSGTLYTDKLIF.

This clone was detected ten times or more. The translation of this DNA and the TCRdb protein of a much larger clone differ at residue 18, probably owing to a read error; the protein shown here is translated from the DNA. V gene TRDV1 combines with J gene TRDJ1, with D perhaps TRDD3 (5 bases). The CDR3 consists of 20 residues. Germline V CDR1 and CDR2: TSWWSYY, QGS. The CDR3 is CALGENSGPSSGVLTDKPIF. CDR3 DNA sequence: TGTGCTCTTGGGGAAAACAGCGGGCCATCCTCGGGGGTCCTCACCGATAAACCCATCTTT.

This clone was observed at least ten times. This DNA's translation and the protein TCRdb lists, from a much larger clone, do not match at residue 12, likely due to a read error; the protein shown is translated from the DNA. This chain links TRDV3 with TRDJ1; D possibly corresponds to TRDD3 (10 bases). The germline V gene has CDR1 TVYSNPD and CDR2 GDNSRS (reference sequence). V shed 3 bases and J shed 1 base, with 33 bases lying between them. CDR3 length: 20 residues. The CDR3 protein is CALPSPSYWGISRGTDKLIF. The CDR3 nucleotides are TGTGCCTTACCTTCGCCTTCCTACTGGGGGATTTCTCGTGGCACCGATAAACTCATCTTT.

This clone was detected a few times. A read error likely explains why the TCRdb protein, taken from a much larger clone, differs from this DNA's translation at residue 14; the protein shown is translated from the DNA. The chain uses TRDV1 and TRDJ1; D ambiguous. As TCRdb names no J gene, one was assigned here on the basis of a DNA match to germline. Per the germline V gene, CDR1 is TSWWSYY and CDR2 is QGS. This CDR3 has 18 amino acids. The CDR3, as DNA: TGTGCTCTTGGGGAATACGTAGCTTCGGCCCCGTACACCGGTAAACTCATCTTT. Translated: CALGEYVASAPYTGKLIF.

Regarding this clone: A single base separates this from a much larger clone, so it may be a read error. The V call is TRDV1, the J call TRDJ1; 9 bases fit TRDD3. TCRdb leaves out the J gene; it was filled in here by matching the DNA to germline. Germline V lookup: CDR1 TSWWSYY, CDR2 QGS. The CDR3 loop spans 19 amino acids. The CDR3 coding sequence is TGTGCTCTTGGGGAACTGAGCCACCGGTACTGGGGGACCACCGGTAAACTCATCTTT. Residues: CALGELSHRYWGTTGKLIF.